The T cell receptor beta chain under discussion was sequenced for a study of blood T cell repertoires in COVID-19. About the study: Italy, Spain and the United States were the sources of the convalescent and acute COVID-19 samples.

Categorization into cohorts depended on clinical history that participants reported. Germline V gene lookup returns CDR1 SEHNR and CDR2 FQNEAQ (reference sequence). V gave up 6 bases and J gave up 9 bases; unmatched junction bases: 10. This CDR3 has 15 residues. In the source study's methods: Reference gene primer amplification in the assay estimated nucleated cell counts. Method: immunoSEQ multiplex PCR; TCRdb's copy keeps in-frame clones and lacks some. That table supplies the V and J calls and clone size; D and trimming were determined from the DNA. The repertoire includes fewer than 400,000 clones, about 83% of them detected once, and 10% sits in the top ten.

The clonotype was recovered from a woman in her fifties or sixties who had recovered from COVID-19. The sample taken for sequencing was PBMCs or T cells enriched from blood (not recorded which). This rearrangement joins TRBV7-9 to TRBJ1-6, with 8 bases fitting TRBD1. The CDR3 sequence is CASSSIDRGGSPLHF. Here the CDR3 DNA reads TGTGCCAGCAGTAGTATCGACAGGGGTGGTTCACCCCTCCACTTT.